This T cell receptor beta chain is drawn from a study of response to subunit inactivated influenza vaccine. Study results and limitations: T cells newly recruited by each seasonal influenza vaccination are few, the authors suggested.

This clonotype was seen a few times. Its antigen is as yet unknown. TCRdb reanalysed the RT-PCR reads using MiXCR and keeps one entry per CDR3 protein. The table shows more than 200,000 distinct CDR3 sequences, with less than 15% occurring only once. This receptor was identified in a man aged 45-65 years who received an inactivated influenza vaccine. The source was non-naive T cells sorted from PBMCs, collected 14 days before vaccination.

Here the CDR3 DNA reads TGCGCCAGCAGTCGTAATAGCGACGGCAATGAGCAGTTCTTC. As protein: CASSRNSDGNEQFF. This sequence joins TRBV5-1 and TRBJ2-1, with a tentative D call TRBD2 (5 bases). Deletions cut 5 bases from V and 6 bases from J, with 15 bases between. The CDR3 covers 14 residues. Germline CDR1 and CDR2: SGHRS and YFSETQ.